The next 13 T cell receptor beta chains were all read from a single sample in a study of T cell repertoires in cytomegalovirus infection. These receptors are not linked to any known antigen. A single record per CDR3 protein comes from TCRdb applying MiXCR to the reads. Of tens of thousands of distinct CDR3 sequences in the sample, 20% were seen once. The sequencing here drew on CD8+ T cells from cultured PBMCs, taken from culture after CMV antigen stimulation. These receptors came from a human donor in good health (CMV status not recorded). Some clones in this sample may be carry-over from other donors' samples.

This clonotype was found a few times. The genes are TRBV7-2 and TRBJ2-3; D gene uncertain. V lost 5 bases and J 0 bases, leaving 24 bases between the germline ends. The CDR3 contains 19 residues. The germline V gene has CDR1 SGHTA and CDR2 FQGNSA. The DNA for the CDR3 is TGTGCCAGCAGCCCTCAGAGGTTAAGGCATCCCACTAGCACAGATACGCAGTATTTT. This translates into CASSPQRLRHPTSTDTQYF.

This clonotype was observed a handful of times. The chain links TRBV7-8 to TRBJ2-5; D uncertain. Between the trimmed V and J ends, which lost 1 base and 2 bases, there was a span of 8 bases. The germline V gene has CDR1 SGHVS and CDR2 FQNEAQ. This CDR3 region has 14 residues. The CDR3 DNA is TGTGCCAGCAGCTTAGACGGTTATCAAGAGACCCAGTACTTC. Amino acids: CASSLDGYQETQYF.

The rearrangement uses TRBV27 and TRBJ1-1; D not resolved. The CDR3 has 14 amino acids. Per the germline V gene, CDR1 is MNHEY and CDR2 is SMNVEV (reference sequence). The V end was cut by 5 bases, the J end by 5 bases, with 15 bases between. This chain's CDR3 is CASSPVNRMTEAFF. The CDR3 nucleotides are TGTGCCAGCAGTCCCGTAAACCGGATGACTGAAGCTTTCTTT.

The V call is TRBV6-5, the J call TRBJ1-1; D remains unclear. The V gene's germline CDR1 is MNHEY and CDR2 SVGAGI. The CDR3 is 15 amino acids. Trimming left V 2 bases short and J 3 bases short, with 13 bases between. The CDR3 nucleotides are TGTGCCAGCAGTTACGGAGAGGGTACTGACACTGAAGCTTTCTTT. It translates to CASSYGEGTDTEAFF.

J is TRBJ2-7 and V is TRBV7-2; TRBD1 aligns across 10 bases. Germline lookup yields CDR1 SGHTA and CDR2 FQGNSA. The CDR3 totals 14 residues. The trim removed 6 bases at V and 2 bases at J, leaving 4 bases unmatched. The CDR3 is CASSPGTGAYEQYF. Written as DNA, the CDR3 is TGTGCCAGCAGTCCCGGGACAGGGGCCTACGAGCAGTACTTC. Variable domain in full (rest from reference TRBV7-2 and TRBJ2-7): GAGVSQSPSNKVTEKGKDVELRCDPISGHTALYWYRQSLGQGLEFLIYFQGNSAPDKSGLPSDRFSAERTGGSVSTLTIQRTQQEDSAVYLCASSPGTGAYEQYFGPGTRLTVT.

The chain carries TRBV7-2 and TRBJ2-7, with TRBD2 matching over 8 bases. The V and J ends lost 3 bases and 5 bases, in that order; junction bases with no gene match: 3. The CDR3 is 13 residues long. Looked up from germline, CDR1 is SGHTA and CDR2 is FQGNSA. In DNA form, the CDR3 reads TGTGCCAGCAGCTTCGGGGGGGCCGACGAGCAGTACTTC. This encodes CASSFGGADEQYF.

V gene TRBV29-1 combines with J gene TRBJ1-1; no firm D call. Trimming cost V 3 bases and J 1 base, with 3 bases left between them. Germline V gene sequence: CDR1 SQVTM, CDR2 ANQGSEA. The CDR3 consists of 11 residues. In DNA form, the CDR3 reads TGCAGCGTTGAGGCGAACACTGAAGCTTTCTTT. This sequence encodes CSVEANTEAFF.

This clonotype appeared many times. The CDR3: CASSLAYIGDEQYF. The CDR3 DNA is TGTGCCAGCAGCTTAGCATATATAGGAGACGAGCAGTACTTC. The chain combines TRBV7-2 with TRBJ2-7, with D unresolved. Trimming left V 0 bases short and J 5 bases short, with 11 bases between. The V gene's germline CDR1 is SGHTA and CDR2 FQGNSA. This CDR3 spans 14 amino acids.

The CDR3 DNA reads as TGTGCCACCCACGATAGGGGGGAGCAGTACTTC. It encodes CATHDRGEQYF. The V call is TRBV11-2, the J call TRBJ2-7; D possibly corresponds to TRBD1 (6 bases). CDR3 length equals 11 residues. Germline loops: CDR1 SGHAT, CDR2 FQNNGV. The V end was cut by 10 bases, the J end by 7 bases, with 14 bases between. Full variable domain (outside the CDR3, taken from reference TRBV11-2 and TRBJ2-7): EAGVAQSPRYKIIEKRQSVAFWCNPISGHATLYWYQQILGQGPKLLIQFQNNGVVDDSQLPKDRFSAERLKGVDSTLKIQPAKLEDSAVYLCATHDRGEQYFGPGTRLTVT.

The chain has TRBV7-9 and TRBJ2-5, with D perhaps given as TRBD1 or TRBD2 (5 bases each). Trimming removed 8 bases from V and 1 base from J, with 20 bases in between. CDR1 and CDR2 (germline): SEHNR, FQNEAQ (reference sequence). This CDR3 contains 16 residues. CDR3 nucleotide sequence: TGTGCCAGCCTACCCCCTGGGGCGGGTATCCAAGAGACCCAGTACTTC. Amino acids: CASLPPGAGIQETQYF.

This clonotype was picked up a small number of times. V usage is TRBV7-6 and J usage is TRBJ1-1; D perhaps matches TRBD1 (6 bases). The V and J ends lost 1 base and 1 base respectively, with 7 bases between them. The CDR3 contains 14 residues. Per germline, CDR1 SGHVS and CDR2 FNYEAQ. The CDR3 protein is CASSLGGPNTEAFF. The CDR3 coding sequence is TGTGCCAGCAGCTTAGGGGGGCCGAACACTGAAGCTTTCTTT.

The CDR3: CASSGPQGGTRSSGVVNEQFF. CDR3 DNA sequence: TGTGCCAGCAGTGGCCCTCAGGGGGGAACCCGGAGTAGCGGGGTCGTGAATGAGCAGTTCTTC. V is TRBV6-1 and J is TRBJ2-1; D is possibly TRBD2 (8 bases). With 4 bases removed from V and 7 bases from J, the gap between germline ends came to 35 bases. The CDR3 loop spans 21 amino acids. Germline CDR1 and CDR2: MNHNS and SASEGT.

The chain couples TRBV7-2 to TRBJ2-7, with D possibly matching TRBD1 (6 bases). Germline lookup yields CDR1 SGHTA and CDR2 FQGNSA. There are 15 residues in the CDR3. Trimming shortened V by 1 base and J by 7 bases, and 17 bases separated the two germline ends. The CDR3 sequence is CASSLGVQGLEEQYF. DNA of the CDR3: TGTGCCAGCAGCTTAGGAGTACAGGGATTGGAGGAGCAGTACTTC. Looking up the rest from reference TRBV7-2 and TRBJ2-7 gives the full variable domain: GAGVSQSPSNKVTEKGKDVELRCDPISGHTALYWYRQSLGQGLEFLIYFQGNSAPDKSGLPSDRFSAERTGGSVSTLTIQRTQQEDSAVYLCASSLGVQGLEEQYFGPGTRLTVT.